The T cell receptor beta chain under discussion was sequenced for a study of CD8+ T cells in alopecia areata. Study at large: Patients received oral tofacitinib, 5 to 10 mg twice daily, for moderate-to-severe alopecia areata.

Investigators isolated RNA and reverse transcribed it into cDNA to act as the sequencing template. The assay was immunoSEQ multiplex PCR, and TCRdb's table has in-frame clones only and misses some. The sample carries more than 140,000 clones, more than 85% recorded once. V gave up 4 bases and J gave up 4 bases, with 19 bases separating them. The CDR3 totals 16 residues. Germline V gene lookup returns CDR1 MNHEY and CDR2 SMNVEV (reference sequence). Findings and limits, study-wide: Clonality in the scalp and expanded CD8+ clones ranked among the top 100 were significantly decreased by tofacitinib.

A note on this clone: Its antigen is not identified.

Stated treatment: oral pan-JAK inhibitor, 5-10 mg twice daily. The V gene is TRBV27, the J gene TRBJ1-1; D is undetermined. The sequencing here drew on CD8+ T cells sorted from blood, taken at week 4, from a patient treated with tofacitinib. The clonotype originates from a human donor with alopecia areata. The CDR3 bases are TGTGCCAGCAGTTCTACCCGGACCGATGCGAGCACTGAAGCTTTCTTT. As protein: CASSSTRTDASTEAFF.